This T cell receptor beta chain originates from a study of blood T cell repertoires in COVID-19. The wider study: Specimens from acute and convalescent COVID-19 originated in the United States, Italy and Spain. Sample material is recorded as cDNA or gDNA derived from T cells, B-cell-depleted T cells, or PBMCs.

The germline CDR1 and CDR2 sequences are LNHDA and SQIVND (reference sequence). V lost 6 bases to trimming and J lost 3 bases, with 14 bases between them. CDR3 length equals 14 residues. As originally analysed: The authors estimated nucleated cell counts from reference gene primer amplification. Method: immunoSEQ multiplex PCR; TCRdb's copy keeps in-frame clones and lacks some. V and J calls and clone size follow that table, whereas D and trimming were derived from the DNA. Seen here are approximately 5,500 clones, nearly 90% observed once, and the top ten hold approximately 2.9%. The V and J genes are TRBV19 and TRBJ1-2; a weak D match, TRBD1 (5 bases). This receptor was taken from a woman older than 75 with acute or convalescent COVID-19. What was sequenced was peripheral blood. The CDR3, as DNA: TGTGCCAGTAGGATCCAGGGCTCGGACTATGGCTACACCTTC. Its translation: CASRIQGSDYGYTF.